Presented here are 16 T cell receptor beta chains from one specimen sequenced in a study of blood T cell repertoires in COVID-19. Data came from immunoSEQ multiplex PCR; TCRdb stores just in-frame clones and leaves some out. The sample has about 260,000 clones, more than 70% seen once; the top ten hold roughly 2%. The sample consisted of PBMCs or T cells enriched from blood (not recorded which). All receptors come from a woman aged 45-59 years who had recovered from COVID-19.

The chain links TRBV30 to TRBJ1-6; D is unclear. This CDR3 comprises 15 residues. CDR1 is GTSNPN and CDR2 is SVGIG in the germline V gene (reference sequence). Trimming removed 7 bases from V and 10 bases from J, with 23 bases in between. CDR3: CAYTRSVSALSPLHF. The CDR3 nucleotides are TGTGCCTACACCCGGAGCGTCTCAGCCTTGTCACCCCTCCACTTT.

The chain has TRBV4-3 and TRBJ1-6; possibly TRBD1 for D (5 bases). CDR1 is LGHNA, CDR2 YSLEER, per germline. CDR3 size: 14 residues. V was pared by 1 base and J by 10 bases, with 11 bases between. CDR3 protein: CASSQAQTASPLHF. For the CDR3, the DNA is TGCGCCAGCAGCCAAGCCCAGACAGCCTCACCCCTCCACTTT.

The CDR3 sequence: CAWSVRDRVYNEQFF. CDR3 sequence (DNA): TGTGCCTGGAGTGTGAGGGACAGGGTCTACAATGAGCAGTTCTTC. This chain connects TRBV30 to TRBJ2-1; 9 positions agree with TRBD1. This CDR3 has 15 residues. Germline values: CDR1 GTSNPN, CDR2 SVGIG (reference sequence). V was clipped by 0 bases and J by 3 bases; unmatched bases: 3.

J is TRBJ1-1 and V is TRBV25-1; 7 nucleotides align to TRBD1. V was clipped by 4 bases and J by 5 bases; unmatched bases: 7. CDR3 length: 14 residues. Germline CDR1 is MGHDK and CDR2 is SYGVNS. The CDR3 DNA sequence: TGTGCCAGCAGTGTCGACAGGGTTGGAACTGAAGCTTTCTTT. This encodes CASSVDRVGTEAFF.

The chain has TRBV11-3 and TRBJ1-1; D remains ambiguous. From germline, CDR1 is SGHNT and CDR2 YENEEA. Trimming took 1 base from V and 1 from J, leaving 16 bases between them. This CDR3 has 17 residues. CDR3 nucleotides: TGTGCCAGCAGCTTAGGAAATTTGGCAGGCTGGAACACTGAAGCTTTCTTT. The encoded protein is CASSLGNLAGWNTEAFF.

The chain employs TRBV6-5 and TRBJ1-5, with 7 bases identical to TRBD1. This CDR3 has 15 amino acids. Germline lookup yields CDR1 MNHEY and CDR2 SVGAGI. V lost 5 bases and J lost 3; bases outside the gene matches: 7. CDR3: CASSLGTAYNQPQHF. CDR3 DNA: TGTGCCAGCAGTCTCGGGACAGCCTACAATCAGCCCCAGCATTTT.

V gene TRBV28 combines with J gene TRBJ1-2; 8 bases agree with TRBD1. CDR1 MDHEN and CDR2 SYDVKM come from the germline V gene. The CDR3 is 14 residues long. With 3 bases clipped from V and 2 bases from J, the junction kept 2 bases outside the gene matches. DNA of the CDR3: TGTGCCAGCAGTTTGCGACAGGGGAACTATGGCTACACCTTC. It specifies CASSLRQGNYGYTF.

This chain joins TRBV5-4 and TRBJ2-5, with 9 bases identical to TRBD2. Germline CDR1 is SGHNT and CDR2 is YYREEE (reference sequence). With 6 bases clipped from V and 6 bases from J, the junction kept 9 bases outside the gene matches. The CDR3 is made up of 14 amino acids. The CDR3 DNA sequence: TGTGCCAGCAACCGAGCGGGGGGCGGAAAGACCCAGTACTTC. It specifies CASNRAGGGKTQYF.

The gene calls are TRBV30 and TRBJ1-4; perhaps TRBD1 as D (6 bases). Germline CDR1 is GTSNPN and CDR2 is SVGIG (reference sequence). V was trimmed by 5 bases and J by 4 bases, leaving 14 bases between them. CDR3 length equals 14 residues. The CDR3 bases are TGTGCCTGGTGTGGGGACACGCGTAATGAAAAACTGTTTTTT. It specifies CAWCGDTRNEKLFF.

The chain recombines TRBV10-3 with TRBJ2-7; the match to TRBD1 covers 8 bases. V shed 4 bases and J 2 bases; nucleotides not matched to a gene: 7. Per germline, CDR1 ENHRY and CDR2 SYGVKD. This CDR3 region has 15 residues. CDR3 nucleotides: TGTGCCATCAGTGCCGACAGGGGTGAGGCCTACGAGCAGTACTTC. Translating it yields CAISADRGEAYEQYF.

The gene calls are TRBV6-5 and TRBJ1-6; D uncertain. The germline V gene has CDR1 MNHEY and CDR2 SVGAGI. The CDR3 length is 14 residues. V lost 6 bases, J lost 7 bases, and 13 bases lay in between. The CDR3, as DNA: TGTGCCAGCAGACCAGACACGGGGAATTCACCCCTCCACTTT. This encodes CASRPDTGNSPLHF.

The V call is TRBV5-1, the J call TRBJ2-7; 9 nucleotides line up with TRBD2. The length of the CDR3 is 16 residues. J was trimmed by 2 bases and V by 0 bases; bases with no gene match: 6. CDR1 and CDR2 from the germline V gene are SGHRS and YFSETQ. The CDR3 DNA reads TGCGCCAGCAGCTTGGCCTTGAGCGGGGGGCCCTACGAGCAGTACTTC. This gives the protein CASSLALSGGPYEQYF.

CDR3 in amino acids: CASSISQTWREQYF. The CDR3 coding sequence is TGTGCCAGTAGTATCTCGCAGACTTGGAGGGAGCAGTACTTC. The chain joins TRBV19 to TRBJ2-7, with a possible D match to TRBD2 (5 bases). The CDR3 length is 14 residues. V lost 3 bases and J 7 bases, leaving 16 bases between the germline ends. Germline V CDR1 and CDR2: LNHDA, SQIVND (reference sequence).

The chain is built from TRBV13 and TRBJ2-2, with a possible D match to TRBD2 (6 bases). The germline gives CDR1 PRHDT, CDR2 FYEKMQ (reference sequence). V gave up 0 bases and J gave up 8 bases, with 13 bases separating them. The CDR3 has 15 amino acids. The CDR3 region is CASSLGQLASGELFF. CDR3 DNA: TGTGCCAGCAGCTTAGGCCAACTAGCATCGGGGGAGCTGTTTTTT.

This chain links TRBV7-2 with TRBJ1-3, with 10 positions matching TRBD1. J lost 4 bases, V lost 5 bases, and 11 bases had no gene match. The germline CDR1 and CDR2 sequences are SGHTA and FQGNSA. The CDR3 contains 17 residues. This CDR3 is CASSLVTGGVQGNTIYF. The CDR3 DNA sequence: TGTGCCAGCAGCCTAGTGACAGGGGGCGTTCAAGGAAACACCATATATTTT.

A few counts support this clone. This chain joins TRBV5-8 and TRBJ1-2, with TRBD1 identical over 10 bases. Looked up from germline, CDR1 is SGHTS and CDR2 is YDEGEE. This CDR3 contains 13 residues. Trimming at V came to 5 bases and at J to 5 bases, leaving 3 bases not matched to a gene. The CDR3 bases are TGTGCCAGCAGGCGGACAGGGGGATATGGCTACACCTTC. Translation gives CASRRTGGYGYTF.